The next 25 T cell receptor beta chains were all read from a single sample in a study of vaccination and CD4 T cells after COVID-19. No cognate antigen is known for these TCRs. Sequencing of DNA taken from cultured CD4+ T cells relied on the Oncomine TCR Beta short-read assay. MiXCR was run by TCRdb on the PCR reads, yielding one entry per CDR3 protein. The table shows roughly 16,000 distinct CDR3 sequences, with about 55% occurring only once. As for treatment: approximately nine-day PBMC culture with coronavirus spike peptide pools or control peptides (ViraFEST assay). The material was CD4+ T cells from blood, cultured in vitro, obtained before SARS-CoV-2 vaccination. These receptors were taken from a human donor who had recovered from COVID-19.

This clonotype is medium-sized within its sample. CDR3 loop: CATSGGNQPQHF. Written as DNA, the CDR3 is TGTGCCACCAGTGGTGGGAATCAGCCCCAGCATTTT. The chain uses TRBV24-1 and TRBJ1-5; D remains unclear. CDR3 size: 12 residues. V gave up 5 bases and J gave up 4 bases, with 5 bases separating them. CDR1 and CDR2 from the germline V gene are KGHDR and SFDVKD.

CDR3 DNA sequence: TGCAGTGCTAGCCAACTAACGCTGGGCACAGATACGCAGTATTTT. Residues: CSASQLTLGTDTQYF. The rearrangement uses TRBV20-1 and TRBJ2-3; D is uncertain. Trimming stripped 3 bases from V and 1 base from J, with 14 bases between. CDR1 and CDR2 from the germline V gene are DFQATT and SNEGSKA (reference sequence). CDR3 size: 15 residues.

V usage is TRBV7-2 and J usage is TRBJ2-7; TRBD2 might be the D (5 bases). The V end lost 4 bases, the J end lost 3 bases, and 10 bases lay between the germline ends. This CDR3 contains 13 residues. From germline, CDR1 is SGHTA and CDR2 FQGNSA. The CDR3 here is CASSWQRYYEQYF. The CDR3, as DNA: TGTGCCAGCAGCTGGCAGCGGTACTACGAGCAGTACTTC.

The V call is TRBV6-2 or TRBV6-3, the J call TRBJ2-5, with TRBD1 identical over 8 bases. CDR3 size: 15 residues. Germline V gene data show CDR1 as MNHEY and CDR2 as SVGEGT. Trimming removed 2 bases from V and 5 bases from J; junction bases left unmatched: 7. CDR3 coding DNA: TGTGCCAGCAGTTACATCAGGGGGCGGAGGGAGACCCAGTACTTC. It translates to CASSYIRGRRETQYF.

This clonotype was counted only a few times. The J gene is TRBJ2-5, the V gene TRBV4-3; D uncertain. Germline V CDR1 and CDR2: LGHNA, YSLEER. The V gene lost 4 bases and the J gene lost 4 bases, with 16 bases spanning the gap. CDR3 length: 15 amino acids. CDR3 in DNA: TGCGCCAGCAGCCGCAGTACGACTGGCGGAGAGACCCAGTACTTC. Translated, it gives CASSRSTTGGETQYF.

This clonotype was picked up one time. The chain employs TRBV27 and TRBJ2-3, with no clear D. V was clipped by 2 bases and J by 0 bases, with 9 bases between them. The CDR3 runs 15 residues. CDR1 and CDR2 (germline): MNHEY, SMNVEV (reference sequence). CDR3 loop: CASSLRFGSTDTQYF. In DNA form, the CDR3 reads TGTGCCAGCAGTTTAAGGTTCGGGAGCACAGATACGCAGTATTTT.

V and J are TRBV19 and TRBJ1-5, with D maybe TRBD1 (5 bases). The CDR3 extends over 16 amino acids. CDR1 and CDR2 (germline): LNHDA, SQIVND (reference sequence). Trimming pared 6 bases from V and 3 bases from J, leaving 18 bases between. As DNA, the CDR3 is TGTGCCAGTAGAACGACCATTCAGGGTTCCAATCAGCCCCAGCATTTT. Residues: CASRTTIQGSNQPQHF.

The rearrangement links TRBV20-1 to TRBJ2-3; TRBD1 is a possible D gene (5 bases). CDR3 length: 15 residues. V lost 0 bases to trimming and J lost 5 bases, with 15 bases between them. Germline V gives CDR1 DFQATT, CDR2 SNEGSKA (reference sequence). The CDR3 region is CSARDRGRVKDTQYF. DNA of the CDR3: TGCAGTGCTAGAGACCGTGGCAGGGTAAAAGATACGCAGTATTTT.

A single count supports this clonotype. The chain joins TRBV19 to TRBJ2-7; D perhaps matches TRBD1 (6 bases). V was shortened by 6 bases and J by 5 bases, with 14 bases between the two germline ends. The germline V gene encodes CDR1 LNHDA and CDR2 SQIVND (reference sequence). This CDR3 comprises 13 residues. In DNA, the CDR3 is TGTGCCAGTAGGAGGCAGGGGTCGGACGAGCAGTACTTC. Translating gives CASRRQGSDEQYF.

J is TRBJ2-7 and V is TRBV6-1, with TRBD2 matching 11 bases. Germline trimming cut 6 bases from V and 4 bases from J; bases unmatched to any gene: 2. CDR1 and CDR2 from the germline V gene are MNHNS and SASEGT. The CDR3 is 13 amino acids. The CDR3 DNA follows: TGTGCCAGCAGGGCTAGCGGGAGGTACGAGCAGTACTTC. Its protein is CASRASGRYEQYF.

The chain couples TRBV27 to TRBJ1-1; D perhaps matches TRBD1 (5 bases). Trimming took 6 bases from V and 1 from J, leaving 9 bases between them. Germline lookup yields CDR1 MNHEY and CDR2 SMNVEV (reference sequence). The CDR3 covers 13 residues. For the CDR3, the DNA is TGTGCCAGCAGGGCCCAGGGGAACACTGAAGCTTTCTTT. Translated: CASRAQGNTEAFF.

The chain employs TRBV5-1 and TRBJ2-7; TRBD1 is a possible D gene (5 bases). Germline V gene data show CDR1 as SGHRS and CDR2 as YFSETQ. The V end was cut by 2 bases, the J end by 1 base, with 10 bases between. This CDR3 contains 14 residues. The CDR3 spells CASSFGRASYEQYF. CDR3 bases: TGCGCCAGCAGCTTCGGCAGGGCATCCTACGAGCAGTACTTC.

The chain couples TRBV20-1 to TRBJ2-7; possibly TRBD1 for D (5 bases). Germline V gives CDR1 DFQATT, CDR2 SNEGSKA (reference sequence). V was shortened by 5 bases and J by 3 bases, with 11 bases between the two germline ends. CDR3 length equals 12 residues. CDR3 bases: TGCAGTGCTTCTAAAGGGGACTACGAGCAGTACTTC. It specifies CSASKGDYEQYF.

The J gene is TRBJ2-1, the V gene TRBV6-2 or TRBV6-3; no clear D. This CDR3 spans 15 amino acids. CDR1 is MNHEY, CDR2 SVGEGT, per germline. Trimming removed 3 bases at V and 0 bases at J, with 9 bases between. Here the CDR3 reads CASSYGSSSYNEQFF. CDR3 sequence (DNA): TGTGCCAGCAGTTATGGTTCTAGCTCCTACAATGAGCAGTTCTTC.

The V and J genes are TRBV10-3 and TRBJ1-1; D unresolved. The length of the CDR3 is 14 residues. The V gene lost 4 bases and the J gene lost 0 bases, with 9 bases spanning the gap. Germline V lookup: CDR1 ENHRY, CDR2 SYGVKD. CDR3 residues: CAISAASMNTEAFF. The DNA for the CDR3 is TGTGCCATCAGTGCGGCTTCCATGAACACTGAAGCTTTCTTT.

The genes are TRBV27 and TRBJ2-5, with D possibly called TRBD1 or TRBD2 (5 bases each). With 7 bases removed from V and 1 base from J, the gap between germline ends came to 10 bases. Germline assignment: CDR1 MNHEY and CDR2 SMNVEV (reference sequence). The CDR3 loop spans 13 amino acids. In DNA form, the CDR3 reads TGTGCCAGCAAAAGGGGACGCCAAGAGACCCAGTACTTC. This codes for CASKRGRQETQYF.

This chain connects TRBV5-1 to TRBJ2-3; 9 bases fit TRBD2. With V trimmed by 4 bases and J by 0 bases, 0 bases remained unmatched. The CDR3 extends over 14 amino acids. In germline, CDR1 is SGHRS, CDR2 YFSETQ. The CDR3 bases are TGCGCCAGCAGCACTAGCGGGAGCACAGATACGCAGTATTTT. Translated, it gives CASSTSGSTDTQYF.

The CDR3 sequence: CASSIGGRTGKAFF. The CDR3 bases are TGTGCCAGCAGCATAGGCGGCCGGACAGGGAAAGCTTTCTTT. The chain carries TRBV7-9 and TRBJ1-1, with 8 bases identical to TRBD1. With 5 bases clipped from V and 9 bases from J, the junction kept 11 bases outside the gene matches. This CDR3 is built from 14 residues. Germline-derived CDR1 and CDR2 are SEHNR and FQNEAQ (reference sequence).

This clonotype was observed a few times. This chain links TRBV19 with TRBJ1-2; D call uncertain. CDR3 length: 15 amino acids. From germline, CDR1 is LNHDA and CDR2 SQIVND (reference sequence). The V end lost 4 bases, the J end lost 8 bases, and 20 bases lay between the germline ends. CDR3 in amino acids: CASSTSGGPPRGYTF. Written as DNA, the CDR3 is TGTGCCAGTAGTACGTCCGGCGGACCACCGCGGGGCTACACCTTC.

This chain connects TRBV29-1 to TRBJ2-1; D unclear. Germline V CDR1 and CDR2: SQVTM, ANQGSEA. V dropped 6 bases and J dropped 0 bases, with 12 bases sitting between them. The CDR3 is 14 amino acids. The CDR3 coding sequence is TGCAGCGTGCTGGACCGCCGCTCCTACAATGAGCAGTTCTTC. The encoded protein is CSVLDRRSYNEQFF.

V gene TRBV20-1 combines with J gene TRBJ1-6, with 8 bases lining up with TRBD1. Germline V gene data show CDR1 as DFQATT and CDR2 as SNEGSKA (reference sequence). Unmatched junction bases numbered 16, after V lost 5 bases and J lost 7 bases. This CDR3 spans 17 amino acids. CDR3 nucleotides: TGCAGTGCTTCTCCTACAGGGGGAATAAGACTAAATTCACCCCTCCACTTT. Its translation: CSASPTGGIRLNSPLHF.

The gene calls are TRBV7-2 and TRBJ2-5, with 16 bases lining up with TRBD2. Trimming removed 3 bases from V and 5 bases from J; junction bases left unmatched: 6. Germline V CDR1 and CDR2: SGHTA, FQGNSA. CDR3 length: 17 residues. The DNA of the CDR3 is TGTGCCAGCAGCTTGATTTCGGGACTAGCGGGAGGGGAGACCCAGTACTTC. This sequence encodes CASSLISGLAGGETQYF.

V and J are TRBV20-1 and TRBJ2-5; D is unresolved. V lost 3 bases and J 4 bases, leaving 12 bases between the germline ends. The CDR3 covers 13 residues. CDR1 is DFQATT, CDR2 SNEGSKA, per germline (reference sequence). This CDR3 reads CSARQASRETQYF. Here the CDR3 DNA reads TGCAGTGCTAGGCAAGCGTCTCGAGAGACCCAGTACTTC.

This clonotype was recorded a few times. V and J are TRBV6-1 and TRBJ1-5; D gene unclear. The CDR3 length is 13 residues. The germline V gene has CDR1 MNHNS and CDR2 SASEGT. The ends were cut back, 4 bases at V and 1 base at J, with 5 bases in the middle. CDR3 coding DNA: TGTGCCAGCAGTGGAGTAAGCAATCAGCCCCAGCATTTT. Translated, it gives CASSGVSNQPQHF.

This clonotype was counted between two and nine times. The chain has TRBV20-1 and TRBJ2-1; possible D gene TRBD1, 5 bases. The CDR3 contains 12 residues. Germline V gives CDR1 DFQATT, CDR2 SNEGSKA (reference sequence). V lost 0 bases, J lost 15 bases, and 15 bases lay in between. CDR3 loop: CSARDGLAGLFF. DNA for the CDR3: TGCAGTGCTAGAGACGGTCTGGCAGGGCTGTTCTTC.